Below are 24 T cell receptor beta chains sequenced from a single sample in a study of blood T cell repertoires in COVID-19. TCRdb's table, derived via immunoSEQ multiplex PCR, lists solely in-frame clones and lacks some. Seen here are a few hundred thousand clones, around 90% observed once, and the top ten hold around 3.1%. Material for sequencing was peripheral blood. Every receptor here comes from a man aged 55 to 70 with acute or convalescent COVID-19.

The chain is built from TRBV19 and TRBJ2-3; a weak D match, TRBD1 (6 bases). V was clipped by 1 base and J by 9 bases, with 11 bases between them. The CDR3 length is 13 residues. Germline V gene lookup returns CDR1 LNHDA and CDR2 SQIVND (reference sequence). CDR3 sequence reads: CASSIGPGVTQYF. The CDR3 DNA reads as TGTGCCAGTAGTATAGGACCAGGGGTCACGCAGTATTTT.

The V and J genes are TRBV6-2 or TRBV6-3 and TRBJ2-3, with TRBD2 matching over 9 bases. This CDR3 is built from 19 residues. Germline values: CDR1 MNHEY, CDR2 SVGEGT. Trimming at V came to 2 bases and at J to 3 bases, leaving 15 bases not matched to a gene. CDR3 nucleotide sequence: TGTGCCAGCAGTTACGGCGGCGGGGGGGCGAGTGTTAGTACAGATACGCAGTATTTT. Translated: CASSYGGGGASVSTDTQYF.

The gene calls are TRBV3-1 (or the pseudogene TRBV3-2) and TRBJ1-4; 12 nucleotides align to TRBD1. The germline CDR1 and CDR2 sequences are LGHDT and YNNKEL (reference sequence). Trimming at V came to 4 bases and at J to 8 bases, leaving 8 bases not matched to a gene. The CDR3 runs 16 residues. CDR3 sequence reads: CASSPSRDRGREKLFF. The CDR3 bases are TGTGCCAGCAGCCCCAGCAGGGACAGGGGGCGCGAAAAACTGTTTTTT.

The CDR3 sequence: CASSLGTEGNTIYF. In DNA, the CDR3 is TGCGCCAGCAGCCTCGGGACAGAGGGAAACACCATATATTTT. This sequence joins TRBV5-1 and TRBJ1-3, with 7 nucleotides matching TRBD1. V lost 4 bases to trimming and J lost 4 bases; unmatched junction nucleotides: 5. CDR1 SGHRS and CDR2 YFSETQ come from the germline V gene. The CDR3 has 14 residues.

V usage is TRBV27 and J usage is TRBJ1-4; perhaps TRBD1 as D (5 bases). CDR1 MNHEY and CDR2 SMNVEV come from the germline V gene (reference sequence). The CDR3 loop spans 14 amino acids. The V gene lost 2 bases and the J gene lost 8 bases, with 12 bases spanning the gap. For the CDR3, the DNA is TGTGCCAGCAGTTTACAGGGCAATGGGGAAAAACTGTTTTTT. The encoded protein is CASSLQGNGEKLFF.

The genes are TRBV5-1 and TRBJ1-6; possibly TRBD1 for D (5 bases). The germline V gene has CDR1 SGHRS and CDR2 YFSETQ. The CDR3 loop spans 13 amino acids. V lost 2 bases and J lost 8, with 8 bases in between. The CDR3 nucleotides are TGCGCCAGCAGCTTCGACAGCTATTCACCCCTCCACTTT. As protein: CASSFDSYSPLHF.

This chain links TRBV11-2 with TRBJ2-2, with 13 bases identical to TRBD2. Germline V gene lookup returns CDR1 SGHAT and CDR2 FQNNGV. Germline trimming cut 1 base from V and 7 bases from J; bases unmatched to any gene: 6. This CDR3 spans 17 amino acids. CDR3 sequence reads: CASSLGGTSGVHGELFF. The CDR3 coding sequence is TGTGCCAGCAGCTTAGGGGGGACTAGCGGGGTGCACGGGGAGCTGTTTTTT.

CDR3 loop: CASSLTGYEQYF. DNA of the CDR3: TGTGCCAGCAGCCTCACAGGTTACGAGCAGTACTTC. V is TRBV3-1 (or the pseudogene TRBV3-2) and J is TRBJ2-7, with D tentatively TRBD1 (5 bases). CDR1 is LGHDT, CDR2 YNNKEL, per germline (reference sequence). V lost 4 bases and J lost 4, with 8 bases in between. This CDR3 is 12 amino acids long.

The V and J genes are TRBV19 and TRBJ2-2; TRBD1 matches 10 bases. Germline assignment: CDR1 LNHDA and CDR2 SQIVND (reference sequence). Trimming at V came to 5 bases and at J to 5 bases, leaving 5 bases not matched to a gene. This CDR3 comprises 15 residues. CDR3 sequence: CASSAGQGWTGELFF. Written as DNA, the CDR3 is TGTGCCAGTAGTGCGGGACAGGGGTGGACCGGGGAGCTGTTTTTT.

This clone appeared a single time. V and J are TRBV24-1 and TRBJ2-3, with TRBD2 identical over 8 bases. With V trimmed by 6 bases and J by 6 bases, 22 bases remained unmatched. CDR1 is KGHDR, CDR2 SFDVKD, per germline. The CDR3 covers 19 residues. CDR3 nucleotide sequence: TGTGCCACCAGTTCGACTTCCGGGGACCGGGGGGGCCTCTGGGATACGCAGTATTTT. Translated: CATSSTSGDRGGLWDTQYF.

The chain links TRBV5-1 to TRBJ2-7; 10 bases are shared with TRBD2. Trimming cost V 4 bases and J 2 bases; bases outside gene matches: 9. The CDR3 loop spans 16 amino acids. The germline gives CDR1 SGHRS, CDR2 YFSETQ. The CDR3 sequence: CASSDLIAGGAYEQYF. The CDR3, as DNA: TGCGCCAGCAGCGACCTAATAGCGGGGGGAGCCTACGAGCAGTACTTC.

This clone was seen only once. The chain carries TRBV18 and TRBJ2-5, with TRBD1 as a possible D gene (6 bases). CDR1 and CDR2 (germline): KGHSH, LQKENI. The CDR3 is 13 amino acids. V was clipped by 2 bases and J by 5 bases, with 9 bases between them. CDR3 loop: CASSPRQGETQYF. CDR3 bases: TGTGCCAGCTCACCAAGGCAGGGGGAGACCCAGTACTTC. The whole variable domain, remainder taken from reference TRBV18 and TRBJ2-5, is NAGVMQNPRHLVRRRGQEARLRCSPMKGHSHVYWYRQLPEEGLKFMVYLQKENIIDESGMPKERFSAEFPKEGPSILRIQQVVRGDSAAYFCASSPRQGETQYFGPGTRLLVL.

V gene TRBV5-1 combines with J gene TRBJ2-5; D perhaps matches TRBD1 (5 bases). Between the trimmed V and J ends, which lost 4 bases and 2 bases, there was a span of 9 bases. Per germline, CDR1 SGHRS and CDR2 YFSETQ. CDR3 size: 13 residues. In nucleotides, the CDR3 is TGCGCCAGCAGCGGGCAGGGACAAGAGACCCAGTACTTC. The encoded protein is CASSGQGQETQYF. Supplemented by reference TRBV5-1 and TRBJ2-5, the full variable domain reads KAGVTQTPRYLIKTRGQQVTLSCSPISGHRSVSWYQQTPGQGLQFLFEYFSETQRNKGNFPGRFSGRQFSNSRSEMNVSTLELGDSALYLCASSGQGQETQYFGPGTRLLVL.

This clone was counted only a few times. This chain uses TRBV10-1 with TRBJ1-1, with a possible D match to TRBD1 (6 bases). CDR1 is WNHNN and CDR2 is SYGVQD in the germline V gene (reference sequence). CDR3 length: 16 amino acids. The ends were cut back, 6 bases at V and 5 bases at J, with 22 bases in the middle. The CDR3 DNA reads TGCGCCAGCAGACTCATCCCACAGGGAGAGGAGACTGAAGCTTTCTTT. It yields the protein CASRLIPQGEETEAFF.

This rearrangement joins TRBV10-3 to TRBJ1-2; the D gene is possibly TRBD1 (6 bases). Germline assignment: CDR1 ENHRY and CDR2 SYGVKD. V was shortened by 8 bases and J by 6 bases, with 10 bases between the two germline ends. This CDR3 is built from 11 residues. The chain's CDR3 is CAIGGGHGYTF. The DNA for the CDR3 is TGTGCCATCGGCGGGGGGCATGGCTACACCTTC.

The J gene is TRBJ1-1, the V gene TRBV5-1, with a tentative D call TRBD1 (5 bases). From germline, CDR1 is SGHRS and CDR2 YFSETQ. V was clipped by 2 bases and J by 0 bases, with 11 bases between them. CDR3 length: 15 residues. DNA of the CDR3: TGCGCCAGCAGCTTCCGACAGACCATGAACACTGAAGCTTTCTTT. This gives the protein CASSFRQTMNTEAFF.

The V gene is TRBV15, the J gene TRBJ1-1; 7 nucleotides align to TRBD1. V shed 4 bases, J shed 3 bases, and the junction held 5 bases outside the gene matches. Germline lookup yields CDR1 LNHNV and CDR2 YYDKDF (reference sequence). The CDR3 loop spans 14 amino acids. This chain's CDR3 is CATSIRRGDTEAFF. In DNA, the CDR3 is TGTGCCACCAGCATACGCAGGGGGGACACTGAAGCTTTCTTT.

J is TRBJ2-5 and V is TRBV6-5; TRBD1 agrees at 8 bases. Germline V lookup: CDR1 MNHEY, CDR2 SVGAGI. There are 15 residues in the CDR3. V lost 5 bases to trimming and J lost 2 bases; unmatched junction nucleotides: 7. The CDR3 reads CASSLGQGPQETQYF. The DNA for the CDR3 is TGTGCCAGCAGTCTTGGACAGGGTCCGCAAGAGACCCAGTACTTC.

The CDR3 bases are TGTGCCAGCAGCGTAACCGCGGACACTGGAAACACCATATATTTT. This codes for CASSVTADTGNTIYF. V is TRBV9 and J is TRBJ1-3; D is possibly TRBD1 (5 bases). Deletions cut 1 base from V and 2 bases from J, with 10 bases between. CDR1 SGDLS and CDR2 YYNGEE come from the germline V gene. The CDR3 loop spans 15 amino acids.

The rearrangement links TRBV18 to TRBJ2-3; no reliable D call. V lost 3 bases, J lost 0 bases, and 10 bases lay in between. The germline CDR1 and CDR2 sequences are KGHSH and LQKENI. The CDR3 length is 15 residues. The CDR3 bases are TGTGCCAGCTCACCGGCCCTCCCAAGCACAGATACGCAGTATTTT. Protein sequence: CASSPALPSTDTQYF.

The gene calls are TRBV27 and TRBJ2-7, with D uncertain. Germline V gives CDR1 MNHEY, CDR2 SMNVEV (reference sequence). Trimming shortened V by 4 bases and J by 1 base, and 5 bases separated the two germline ends. This CDR3 is 12 amino acids long. The CDR3 region is CASSSGSYEQYF. In DNA form, the CDR3 reads TGTGCCAGCAGTTCCGGGTCCTACGAGCAGTACTTC.

The chain recombines TRBV5-1 with TRBJ2-7; TRBD1 aligns across 10 bases. The ends lost 2 bases at V and 5 bases at J; junction bases unmatched: 4. Germline V gives CDR1 SGHRS, CDR2 YFSETQ. The CDR3 extends over 14 amino acids. The CDR3 protein is CASSFGTGVNEQYF. In nucleotides, the CDR3 is TGCGCCAGCAGCTTCGGGACAGGGGTGAACGAGCAGTACTTC.

This clone was found once. V gene TRBV28 combines with J gene TRBJ1-4; 8 bases agree with TRBD1. This CDR3 spans 17 amino acids. CDR1 is MDHEN, CDR2 SYDVKM, per germline. With 2 bases clipped from V and 7 bases from J, the junction kept 12 bases outside the gene matches. The CDR3 nucleotides read TGTGCCAGCAGTTTAGTAGCCCCGGACAGGGATCGTGAAAAACTGTTTTTT. It specifies CASSLVAPDRDREKLFF.

The chain is built from TRBV24-1 and TRBJ2-6; D is possibly TRBD2 (5 bases). The germline V gene has CDR1 KGHDR and CDR2 SFDVKD. Trimming shortened V by 4 bases and J by 3 bases, and 9 bases separated the two germline ends. This CDR3 is 15 amino acids long. Here the CDR3 reads CATSDWAGGANVLTF. In DNA, the CDR3 is TGTGCCACCAGTGACTGGGCGGGTGGGGCCAACGTCCTGACTTTC.